This T cell receptor (beta chain) was sequenced for a study of T cells in Graves' hyperthyroidism and ophthalmopathy. Study summary: Peripheral blood was obtained at initial diagnosis, preceding any treatment. Study observations and caveats: Most thyroid clonotypes with frequency above 0.001 were detected in blood.

Orbital computed tomography, thyroid ultrasound, serum thyroxine and TRAb, and clinical symptoms together informed the diagnoses. The CDR3 covers 14 residues. Per the germline V gene, CDR1 is SGHDT and CDR2 is YYEEEE. Trimming removed 2 bases at V and 2 bases at J, with 10 bases between. This clonotype was seen a few times. Its antigen remains unidentified. RNA transcripts yielded amplified TCR beta CDR3 regions. The TCR CDR3 first-round RT-PCR relied on the HTBI primer set. MiXCR, run by TCRdb on the multiplex PCR reads, gives a single entry per CDR3 protein. The sample consists of about 270,000 distinct CDR3 sequences, approximately 16% of them appearing once.

This receptor was identified in a woman aged 45-65 years with Graves' hyperthyroidism that later progressed to Graves' ophthalmopathy. Sequencing used blood. V and J are TRBV5-6 and TRBJ1-1; D is unresolved. CDR3 DNA sequence: TGTGCCAGCAGCTTTGCGACGGTTAACACTGAAGCTTTCTTT. This sequence encodes CASSFATVNTEAFF. Full variable domain (missing parts from reference TRBV5-6 and TRBJ1-1): DAGVTQSPTHLIKTRGQQVTLRCSPKSGHDTVSWYQQALGQGPQFIFQYYEEEERQRGNFPDRFSGHQFPNYSSELNVNALLLGDSALYLCASSFATVNTEAFFGQGTRLTVV.